The clone carrying this T cell receptor (beta chain) was observed many times. Its target is unknown. With 6 bases removed from V and 2 bases from J, the gap between germline ends came to 14 bases. Germline CDR1 and CDR2: SQVTM and ANQGSEA. This CDR3 is 14 amino acids long. This entry is derived from a study of T-cell reconstitution after alpha-beta-depleted transplantation in children. Study-wide results and caveats: Surviving recipient T cells and thymic progenitors underlay high day-60 TCRbeta diversity in some patients. From newly produced T cells came most of the T-cell counts and diversity one year after transplant. Several hundred expanded graft clones reportedly supplied alpha-beta T cells about two months after transplant.

Unique molecular identifiers were incorporated during preparation of the TCRbeta library. TCRdb passed the PCR reads through MiXCR, listing each CDR3 protein once. The sample consists of 670,000 or so distinct CDR3 sequences, about an eighth of them appearing once. The TCR was taken from a girl aged 2 to 9 with congenital amegakaryocytic thrombocytopenia, due to receive a stem cell transplant. Sample: PBMCs, taken before TCRalphabeta/CD19-depleted stem cell transplant. This rearrangement joins TRBV29-1 to TRBJ2-1; TRBD2 is a possible D gene (7 bases). CDR3 residues: CSVGGAFTYNEQFF. Written as DNA, the CDR3 is TGCAGCGTGGGGGGGGCCTTTACCTACAATGAGCAGTTCTTC.